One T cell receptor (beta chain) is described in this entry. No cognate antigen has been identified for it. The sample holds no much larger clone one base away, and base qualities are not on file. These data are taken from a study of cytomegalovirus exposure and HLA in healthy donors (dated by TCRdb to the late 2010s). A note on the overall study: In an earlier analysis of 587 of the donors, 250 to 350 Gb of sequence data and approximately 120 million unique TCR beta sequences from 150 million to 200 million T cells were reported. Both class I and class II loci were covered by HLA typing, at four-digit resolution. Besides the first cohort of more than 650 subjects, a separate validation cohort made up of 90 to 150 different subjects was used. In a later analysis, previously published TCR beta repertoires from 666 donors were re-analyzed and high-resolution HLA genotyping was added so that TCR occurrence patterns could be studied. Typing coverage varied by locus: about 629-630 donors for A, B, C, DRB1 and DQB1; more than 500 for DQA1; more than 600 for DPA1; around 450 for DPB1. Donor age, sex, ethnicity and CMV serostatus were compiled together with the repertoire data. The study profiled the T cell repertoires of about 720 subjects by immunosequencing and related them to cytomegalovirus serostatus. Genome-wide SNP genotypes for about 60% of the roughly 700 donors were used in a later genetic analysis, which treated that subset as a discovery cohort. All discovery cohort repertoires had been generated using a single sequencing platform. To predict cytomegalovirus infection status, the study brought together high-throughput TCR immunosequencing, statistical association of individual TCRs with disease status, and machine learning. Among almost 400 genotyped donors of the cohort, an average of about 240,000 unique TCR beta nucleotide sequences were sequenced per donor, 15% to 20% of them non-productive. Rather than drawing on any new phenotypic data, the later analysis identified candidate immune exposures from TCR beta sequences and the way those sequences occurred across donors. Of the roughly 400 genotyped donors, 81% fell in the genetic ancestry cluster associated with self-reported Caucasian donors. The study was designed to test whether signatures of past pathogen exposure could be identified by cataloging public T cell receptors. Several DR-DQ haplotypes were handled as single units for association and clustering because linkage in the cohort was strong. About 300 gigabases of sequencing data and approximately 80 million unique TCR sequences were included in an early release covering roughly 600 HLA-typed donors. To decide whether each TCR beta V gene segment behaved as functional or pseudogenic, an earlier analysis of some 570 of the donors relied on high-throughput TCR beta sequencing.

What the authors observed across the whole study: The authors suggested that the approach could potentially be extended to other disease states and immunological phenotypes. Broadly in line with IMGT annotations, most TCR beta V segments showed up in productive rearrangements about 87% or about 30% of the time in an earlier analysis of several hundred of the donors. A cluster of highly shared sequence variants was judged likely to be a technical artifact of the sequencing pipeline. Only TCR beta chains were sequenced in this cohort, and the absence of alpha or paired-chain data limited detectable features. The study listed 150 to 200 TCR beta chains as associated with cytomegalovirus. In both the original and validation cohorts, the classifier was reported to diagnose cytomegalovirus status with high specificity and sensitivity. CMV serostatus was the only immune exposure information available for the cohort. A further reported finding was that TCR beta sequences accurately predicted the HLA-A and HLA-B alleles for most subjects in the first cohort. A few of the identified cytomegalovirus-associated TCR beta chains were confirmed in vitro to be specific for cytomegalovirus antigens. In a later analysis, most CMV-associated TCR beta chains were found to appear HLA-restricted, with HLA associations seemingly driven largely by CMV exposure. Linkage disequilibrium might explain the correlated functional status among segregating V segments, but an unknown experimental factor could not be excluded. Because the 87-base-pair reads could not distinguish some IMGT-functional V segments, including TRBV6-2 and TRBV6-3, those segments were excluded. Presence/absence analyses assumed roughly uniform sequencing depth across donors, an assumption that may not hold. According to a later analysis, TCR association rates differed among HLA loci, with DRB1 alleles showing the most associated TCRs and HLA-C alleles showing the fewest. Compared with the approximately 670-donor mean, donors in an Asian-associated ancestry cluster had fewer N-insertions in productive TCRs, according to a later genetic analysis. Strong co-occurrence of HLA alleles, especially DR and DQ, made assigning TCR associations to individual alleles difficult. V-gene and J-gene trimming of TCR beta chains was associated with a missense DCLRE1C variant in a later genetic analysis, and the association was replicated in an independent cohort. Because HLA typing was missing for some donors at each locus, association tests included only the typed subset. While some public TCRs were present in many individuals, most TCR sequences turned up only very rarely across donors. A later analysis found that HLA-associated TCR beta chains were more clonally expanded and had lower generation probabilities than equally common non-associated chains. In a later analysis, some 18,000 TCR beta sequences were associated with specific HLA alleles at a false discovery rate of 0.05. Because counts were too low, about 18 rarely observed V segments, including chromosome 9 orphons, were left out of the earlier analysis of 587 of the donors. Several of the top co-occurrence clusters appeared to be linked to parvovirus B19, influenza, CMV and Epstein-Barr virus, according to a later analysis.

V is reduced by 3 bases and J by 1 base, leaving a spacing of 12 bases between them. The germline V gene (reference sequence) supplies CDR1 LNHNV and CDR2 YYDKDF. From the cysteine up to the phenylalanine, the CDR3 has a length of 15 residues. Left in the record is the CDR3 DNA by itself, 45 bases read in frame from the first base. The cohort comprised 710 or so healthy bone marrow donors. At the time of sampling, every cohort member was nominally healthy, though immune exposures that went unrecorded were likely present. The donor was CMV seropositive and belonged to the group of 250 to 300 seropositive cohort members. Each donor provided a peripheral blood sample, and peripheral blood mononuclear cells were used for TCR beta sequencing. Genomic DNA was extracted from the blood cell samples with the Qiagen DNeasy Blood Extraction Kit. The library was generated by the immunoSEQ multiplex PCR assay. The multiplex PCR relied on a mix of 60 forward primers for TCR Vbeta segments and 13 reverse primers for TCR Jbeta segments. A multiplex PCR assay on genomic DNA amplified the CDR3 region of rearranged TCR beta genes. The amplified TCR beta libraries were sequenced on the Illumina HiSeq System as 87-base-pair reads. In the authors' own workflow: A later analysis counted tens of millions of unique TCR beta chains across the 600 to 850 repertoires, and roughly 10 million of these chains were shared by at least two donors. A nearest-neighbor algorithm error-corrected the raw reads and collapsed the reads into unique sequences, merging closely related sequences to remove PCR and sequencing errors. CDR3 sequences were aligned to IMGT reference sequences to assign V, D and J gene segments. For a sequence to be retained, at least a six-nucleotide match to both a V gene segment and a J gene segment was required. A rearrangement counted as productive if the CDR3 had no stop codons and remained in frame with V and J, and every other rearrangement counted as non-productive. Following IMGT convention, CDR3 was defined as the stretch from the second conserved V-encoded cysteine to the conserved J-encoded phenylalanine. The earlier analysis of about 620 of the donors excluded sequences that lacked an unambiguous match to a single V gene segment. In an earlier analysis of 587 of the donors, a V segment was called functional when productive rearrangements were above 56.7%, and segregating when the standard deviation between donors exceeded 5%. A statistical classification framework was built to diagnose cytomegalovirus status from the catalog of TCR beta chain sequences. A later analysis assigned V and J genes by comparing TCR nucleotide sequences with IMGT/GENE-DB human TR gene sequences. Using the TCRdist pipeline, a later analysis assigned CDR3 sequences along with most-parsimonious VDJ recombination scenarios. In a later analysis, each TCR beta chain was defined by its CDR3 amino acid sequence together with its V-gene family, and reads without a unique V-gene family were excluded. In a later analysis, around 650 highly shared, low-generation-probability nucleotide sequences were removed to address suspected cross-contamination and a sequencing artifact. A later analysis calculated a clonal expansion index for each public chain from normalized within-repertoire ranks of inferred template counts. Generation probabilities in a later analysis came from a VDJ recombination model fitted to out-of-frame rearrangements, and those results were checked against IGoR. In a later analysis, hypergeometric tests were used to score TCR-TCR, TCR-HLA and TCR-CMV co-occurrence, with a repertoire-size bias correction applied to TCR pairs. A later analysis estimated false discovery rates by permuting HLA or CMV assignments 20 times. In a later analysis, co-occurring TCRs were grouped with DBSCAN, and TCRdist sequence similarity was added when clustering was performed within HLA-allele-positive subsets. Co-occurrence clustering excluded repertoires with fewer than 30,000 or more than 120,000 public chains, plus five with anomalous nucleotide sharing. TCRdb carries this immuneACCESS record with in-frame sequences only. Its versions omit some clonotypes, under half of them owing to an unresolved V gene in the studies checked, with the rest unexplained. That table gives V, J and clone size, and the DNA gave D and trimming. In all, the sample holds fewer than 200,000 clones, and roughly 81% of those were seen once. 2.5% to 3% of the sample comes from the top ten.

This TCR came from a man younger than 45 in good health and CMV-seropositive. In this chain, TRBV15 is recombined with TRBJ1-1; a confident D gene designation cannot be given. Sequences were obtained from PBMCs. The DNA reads TGTGCCACCAGCAGGAAGGCGGAGTGGAACACTGAAGCTTTCTTT. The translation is CATSRKAEWNTEAFF.